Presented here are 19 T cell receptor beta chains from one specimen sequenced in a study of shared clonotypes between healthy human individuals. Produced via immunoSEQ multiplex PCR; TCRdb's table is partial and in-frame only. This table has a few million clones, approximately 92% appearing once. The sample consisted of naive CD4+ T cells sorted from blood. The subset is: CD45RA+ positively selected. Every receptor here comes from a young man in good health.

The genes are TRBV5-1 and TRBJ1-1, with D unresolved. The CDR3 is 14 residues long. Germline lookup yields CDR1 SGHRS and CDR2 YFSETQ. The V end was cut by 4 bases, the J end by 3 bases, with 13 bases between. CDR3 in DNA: TGCGCCAGCAGCCCCGTTGTCGGCGACACTGAAGCTTTCTTT. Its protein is CASSPVVGDTEAFF.

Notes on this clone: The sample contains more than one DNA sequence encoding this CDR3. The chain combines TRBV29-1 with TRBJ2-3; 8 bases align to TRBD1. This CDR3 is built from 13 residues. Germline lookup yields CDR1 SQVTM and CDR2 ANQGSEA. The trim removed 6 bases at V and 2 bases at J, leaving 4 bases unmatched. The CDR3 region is CSVAQGVTDTQYF. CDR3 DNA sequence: TGCAGCGTAGCACAGGGGGTCACAGATACGCAGTATTTT.

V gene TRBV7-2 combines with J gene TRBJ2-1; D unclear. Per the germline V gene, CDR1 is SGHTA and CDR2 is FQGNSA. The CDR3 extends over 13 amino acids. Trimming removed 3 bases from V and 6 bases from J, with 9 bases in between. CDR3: CASSFKPPNEQFF. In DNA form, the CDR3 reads TGTGCCAGCAGCTTTAAACCTCCCAATGAGCAGTTCTTC.

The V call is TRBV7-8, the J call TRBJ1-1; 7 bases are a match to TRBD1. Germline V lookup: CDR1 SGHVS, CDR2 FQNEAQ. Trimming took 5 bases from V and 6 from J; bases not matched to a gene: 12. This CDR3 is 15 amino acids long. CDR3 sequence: CASSPRDSPSAEAFF. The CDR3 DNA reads TGTGCCAGCAGCCCCAGGGACAGCCCCAGTGCTGAAGCTTTCTTT.

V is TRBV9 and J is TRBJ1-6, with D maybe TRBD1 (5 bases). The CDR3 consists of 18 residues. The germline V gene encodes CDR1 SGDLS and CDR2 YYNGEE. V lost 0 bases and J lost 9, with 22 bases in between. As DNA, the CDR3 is TGTGCCAGCAGCGTAGGGGACTCCCAAAGCGGAATTATTTCACCCCTCCACTTT. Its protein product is CASSVGDSQSGIISPLHF.

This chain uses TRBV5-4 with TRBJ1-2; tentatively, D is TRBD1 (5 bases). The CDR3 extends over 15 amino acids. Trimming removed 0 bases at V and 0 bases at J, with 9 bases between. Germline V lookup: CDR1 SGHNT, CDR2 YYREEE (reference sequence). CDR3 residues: CASSLAVGANYGYTF. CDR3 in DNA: TGTGCCAGCAGCTTGGCTGTAGGGGCTAACTATGGCTACACCTTC. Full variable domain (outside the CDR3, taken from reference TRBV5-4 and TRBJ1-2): ETGVTQSPTHLIKTRGQQVTLRCSSQSGHNTVSWYQQALGQGPQFIFQYYREEENGRGNFPPRFSGLQFPNYSSELNVNALELDDSALYLCASSLAVGANYGYTFGSGTRLTVV.

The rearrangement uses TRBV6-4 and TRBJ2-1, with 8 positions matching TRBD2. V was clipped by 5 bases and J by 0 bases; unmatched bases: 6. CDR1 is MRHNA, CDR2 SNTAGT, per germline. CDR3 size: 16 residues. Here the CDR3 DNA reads TGTGCCAGCAGTTCGGCGGGGGGTCTCTCCTACAATGAGCAGTTCTTC. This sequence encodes CASSSAGGLSYNEQFF.

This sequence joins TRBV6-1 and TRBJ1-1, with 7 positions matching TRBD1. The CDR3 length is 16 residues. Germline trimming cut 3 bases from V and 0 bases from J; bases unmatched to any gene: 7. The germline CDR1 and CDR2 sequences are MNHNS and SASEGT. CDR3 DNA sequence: TGTGCCAGCAGTGATCCCGGGGGGACAGTGAACACTGAAGCTTTCTTT. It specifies CASSDPGGTVNTEAFF.

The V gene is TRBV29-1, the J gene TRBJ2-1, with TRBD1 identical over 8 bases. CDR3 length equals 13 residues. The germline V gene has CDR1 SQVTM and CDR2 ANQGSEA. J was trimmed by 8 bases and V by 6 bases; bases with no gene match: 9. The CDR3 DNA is TGCAGCGTAGGACAGGGCTTGTCTCATGAGCAGTTCTTC. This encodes CSVGQGLSHEQFF.

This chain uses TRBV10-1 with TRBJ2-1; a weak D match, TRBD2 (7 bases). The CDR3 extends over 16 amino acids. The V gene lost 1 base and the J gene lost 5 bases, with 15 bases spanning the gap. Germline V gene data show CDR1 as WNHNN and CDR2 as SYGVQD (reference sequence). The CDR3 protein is CASSEWGASGHNEQFF. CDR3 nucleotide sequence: TGCGCCAGCAGTGAGTGGGGGGCTAGCGGCCACAATGAGCAGTTCTTC.

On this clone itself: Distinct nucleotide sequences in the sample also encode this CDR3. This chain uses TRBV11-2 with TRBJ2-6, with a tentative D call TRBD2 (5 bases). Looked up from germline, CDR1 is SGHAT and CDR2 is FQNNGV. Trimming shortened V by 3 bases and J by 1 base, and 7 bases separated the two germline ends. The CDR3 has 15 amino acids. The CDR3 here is CASSFSDSGANVLTF. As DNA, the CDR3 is TGTGCCAGCAGCTTTAGCGATTCTGGGGCCAACGTCCTGACTTTC.

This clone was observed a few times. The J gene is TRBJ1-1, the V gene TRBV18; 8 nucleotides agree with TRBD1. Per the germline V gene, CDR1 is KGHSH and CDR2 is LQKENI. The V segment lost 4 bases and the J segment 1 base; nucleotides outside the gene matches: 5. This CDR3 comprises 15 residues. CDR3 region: CASSRRGQRNTEAFF. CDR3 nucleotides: TGTGCCAGCTCACGCAGGGGGCAGAGGAACACTGAAGCTTTCTTT.

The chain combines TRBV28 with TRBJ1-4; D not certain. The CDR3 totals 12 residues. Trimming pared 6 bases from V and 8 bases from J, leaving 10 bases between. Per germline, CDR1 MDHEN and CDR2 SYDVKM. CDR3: CASRDPLEKLFF. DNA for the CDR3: TGTGCCAGCAGAGACCCGCTGGAAAAACTGTTTTTT.

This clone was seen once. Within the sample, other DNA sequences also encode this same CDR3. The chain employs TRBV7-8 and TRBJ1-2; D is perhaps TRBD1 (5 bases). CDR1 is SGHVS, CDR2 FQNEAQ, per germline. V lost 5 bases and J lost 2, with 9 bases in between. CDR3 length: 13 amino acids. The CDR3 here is CASSPDRNYGYTF. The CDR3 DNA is TGTGCCAGCAGCCCAGACAGAAACTATGGCTACACCTTC. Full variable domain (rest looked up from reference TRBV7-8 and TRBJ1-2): GAGVSQSPRYKVAKRGQDVALRCDPISGHVSLFWYQQALGQGPEFLTYFQNEAQLDKSGLPSDRFFAERPEGSVSTLKIQRTQQEDSAVYLCASSPDRNYGYTFGSGTRLTVV.

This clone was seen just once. The CDR3 DNA reads TGTGCCAGCAGCGAACAGGGGGCGCGTAGTGAAGCTTTCTTT. Residues: CASSEQGARSEAFF. V usage is TRBV11-2 and J usage is TRBJ1-1; 9 bases align to TRBD1. Looked up from germline, CDR1 is SGHAT and CDR2 is FQNNGV. V shed 5 bases and J 7 bases; nucleotides not matched to a gene: 8. The CDR3 consists of 14 residues.

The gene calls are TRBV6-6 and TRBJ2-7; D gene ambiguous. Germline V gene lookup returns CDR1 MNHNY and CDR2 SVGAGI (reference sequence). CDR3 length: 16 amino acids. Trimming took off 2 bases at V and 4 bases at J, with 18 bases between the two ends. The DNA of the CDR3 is TGTGCCAGCAGTTACGCTTCTTCCGGCTACCTTTACGAGCAGTACTTC. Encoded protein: CASSYASSGYLYEQYF.

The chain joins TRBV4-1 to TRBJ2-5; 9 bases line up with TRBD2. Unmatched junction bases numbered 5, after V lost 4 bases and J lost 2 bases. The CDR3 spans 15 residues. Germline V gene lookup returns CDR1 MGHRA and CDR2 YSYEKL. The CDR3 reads CASSRSGGLQETQYF. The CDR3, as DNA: TGCGCCAGCAGCCGGAGCGGGGGGTTACAAGAGACCCAGTACTTC.

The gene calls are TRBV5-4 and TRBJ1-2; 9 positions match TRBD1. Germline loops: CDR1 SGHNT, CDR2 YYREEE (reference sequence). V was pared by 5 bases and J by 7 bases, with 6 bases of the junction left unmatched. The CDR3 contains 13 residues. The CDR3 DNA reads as TGTGCCAGCAGGACCACAGGGGGCGCTGGCTACACCTTC. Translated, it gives CASRTTGGAGYTF. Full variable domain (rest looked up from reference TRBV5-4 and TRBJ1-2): ETGVTQSPTHLIKTRGQQVTLRCSSQSGHNTVSWYQQALGQGPQFIFQYYREEENGRGNFPPRFSGLQFPNYSSELNVNALELDDSALYLCASRTTGGAGYTFGSGTRLTVV.

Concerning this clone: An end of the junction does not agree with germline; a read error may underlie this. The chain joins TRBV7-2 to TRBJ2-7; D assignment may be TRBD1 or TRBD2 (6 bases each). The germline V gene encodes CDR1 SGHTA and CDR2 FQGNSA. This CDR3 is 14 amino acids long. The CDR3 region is CASSLALGGYGQYF. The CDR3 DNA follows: TGTGCCAGCAGCTTAGCGCTGGGGGGCTACGGGCAGTACTTC.